This T cell receptor beta chain was captured in a study of blood T cell repertoires in COVID-19. Study-level information: Samples representing acute and convalescent COVID-19 were sourced from the United States, Italy and Spain. The analysed material was cDNA or gDNA that came from T cells, B-cell-depleted T cells, or PBMCs.

V was shortened by 3 bases and J by 4 bases, with 11 bases between the two germline ends. The germline CDR1 and CDR2 sequences are KGHSH and LQKENI. This CDR3 contains 14 residues. Original handling: For nucleated cells, counts were estimated from reference gene primer amplification. The table came from immunoSEQ multiplex PCR; TCRdb's copy has only in-frame clones and leaves some out. V and J calls and clone size are as listed in that table; D and trimming were resolved from the DNA. Of around 200,000 clones listed, roughly four fifths are singletons. This clone is a singleton in its sample. This clonotype was obtained from a woman between 40 and 55 years old with acute or convalescent COVID-19. The chain employs TRBV18 and TRBJ2-3, with a tentative D call TRBD2 (6 bases). Sequencing was performed on peripheral blood. In nucleotides, the CDR3 is TGTGCCAGCTCACCCCCTGGGAGGTCAGATACGCAGTATTTT. Its protein product is CASSPPGRSDTQYF.